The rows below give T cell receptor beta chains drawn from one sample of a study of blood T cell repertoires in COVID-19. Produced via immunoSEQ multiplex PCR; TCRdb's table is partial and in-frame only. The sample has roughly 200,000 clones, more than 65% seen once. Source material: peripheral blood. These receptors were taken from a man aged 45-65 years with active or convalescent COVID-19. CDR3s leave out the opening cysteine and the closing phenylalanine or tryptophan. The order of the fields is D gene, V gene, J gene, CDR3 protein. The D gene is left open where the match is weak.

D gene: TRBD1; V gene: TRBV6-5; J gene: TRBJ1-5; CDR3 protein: ASSLDRANQPQH
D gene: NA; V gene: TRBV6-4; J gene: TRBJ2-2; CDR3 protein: ASSDLTGELF
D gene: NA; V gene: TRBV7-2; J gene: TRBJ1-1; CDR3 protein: ASRFREGEAF
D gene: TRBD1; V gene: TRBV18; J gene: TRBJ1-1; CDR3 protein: ASSLDRGEAF
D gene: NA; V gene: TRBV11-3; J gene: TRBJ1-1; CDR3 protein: ASSFRQNTEAF
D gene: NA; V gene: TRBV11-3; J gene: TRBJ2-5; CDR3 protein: ASSKNNGETQY
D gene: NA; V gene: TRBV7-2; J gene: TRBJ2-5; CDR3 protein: ASSYNAGQETQY
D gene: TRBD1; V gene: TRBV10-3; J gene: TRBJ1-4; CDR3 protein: ATTTGGGEKLF
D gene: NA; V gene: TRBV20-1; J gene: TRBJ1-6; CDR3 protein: SASSSGYQGNSPLH
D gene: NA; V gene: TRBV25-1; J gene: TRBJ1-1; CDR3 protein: ASSEGEAGDSWNTEAF
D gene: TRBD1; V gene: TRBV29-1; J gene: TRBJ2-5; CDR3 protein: SVVPQGALSQETQY
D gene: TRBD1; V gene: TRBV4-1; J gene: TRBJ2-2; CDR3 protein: ASSPGQGRTGELF
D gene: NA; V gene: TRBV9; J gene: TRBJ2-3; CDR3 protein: ASSVRGPPQDTQY
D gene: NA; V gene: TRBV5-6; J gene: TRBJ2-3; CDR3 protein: ASSSTFGDTQY
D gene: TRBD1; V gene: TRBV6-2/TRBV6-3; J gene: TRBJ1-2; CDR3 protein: ASSWDRAYGYT
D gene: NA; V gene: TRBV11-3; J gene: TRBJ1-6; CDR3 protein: ASSLGQNSPLH
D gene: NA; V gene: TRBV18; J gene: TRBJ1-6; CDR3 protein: ASSPRETHNSPLH
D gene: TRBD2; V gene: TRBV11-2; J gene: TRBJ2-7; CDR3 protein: ASSLSTASGGAFYEQY
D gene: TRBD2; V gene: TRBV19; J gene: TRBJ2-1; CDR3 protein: ASSRTSGGYQYGQF
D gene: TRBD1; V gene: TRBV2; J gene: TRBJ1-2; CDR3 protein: ASSDLGTGVQGYT
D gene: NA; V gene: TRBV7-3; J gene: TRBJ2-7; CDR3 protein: ASSPMGGGTYEQY
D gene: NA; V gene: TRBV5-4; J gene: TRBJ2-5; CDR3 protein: ASSFDRQETQY
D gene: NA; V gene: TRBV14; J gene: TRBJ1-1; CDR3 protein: ASSLNTVTEAF
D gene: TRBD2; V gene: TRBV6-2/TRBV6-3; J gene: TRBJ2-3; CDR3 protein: ASSHRGGLGTDTQY
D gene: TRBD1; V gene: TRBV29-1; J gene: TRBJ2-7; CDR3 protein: SCLGQGSYEQY
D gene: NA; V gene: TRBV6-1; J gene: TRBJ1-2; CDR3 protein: ASSEAEGRRYGYT
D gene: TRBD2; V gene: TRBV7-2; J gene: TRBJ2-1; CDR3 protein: ASSSRGSGGPSSYNEQF
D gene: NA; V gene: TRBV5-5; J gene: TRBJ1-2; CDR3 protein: ASSLGGQNYGYT
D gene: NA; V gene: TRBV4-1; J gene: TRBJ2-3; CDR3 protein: ASSQVLDTQY
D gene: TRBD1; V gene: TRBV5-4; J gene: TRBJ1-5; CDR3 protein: ASSPWTGLVSNQPQH
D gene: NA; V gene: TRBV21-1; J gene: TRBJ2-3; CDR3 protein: ASRKRGGLTDTQY
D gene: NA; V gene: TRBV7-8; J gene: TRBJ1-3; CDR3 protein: ASSLANPGVGNTIY
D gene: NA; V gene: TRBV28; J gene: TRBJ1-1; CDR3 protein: ASSSKGPRGEAF